The 3 T cell receptor beta chains below were found in one sample sequenced in a study of shared clonotypes between healthy human individuals. Generated by immunoSEQ multiplex PCR, the TCRdb table keeps only in-frame clones and is missing some. The sample lists about 710,000 clones; around 78% were seen once. Material for sequencing was memory CD4+ T cells sorted from blood. Subset here: CD45RA-negative fraction. The receptor set was obtained from a woman between 25 and 40 years old in good health.

The chain couples TRBV6-5 to TRBJ2-5; tentatively, D is TRBD2 (5 bases). V was shortened by 0 bases and J by 5 bases, with 10 bases between the two germline ends. Germline values: CDR1 MNHEY, CDR2 SVGAGI. This CDR3 has 14 residues. CDR3 in amino acids: CASSYSRGSETQYF. The CDR3 DNA reads as TGTGCCAGCAGTTACTCGAGAGGGTCGGAGACCCAGTACTTC.

Notes on this clone: Other DNA sequences in this specimen translate into the identical CDR3. V gene TRBV2 combines with J gene TRBJ1-4; D might be TRBD1 (6 bases). Trimming removed 6 bases from V and 0 bases from J, with 11 bases in between. The CDR3 loop spans 15 amino acids. The V gene's germline CDR1 is SNHLY and CDR2 FYNNEI. The CDR3, as DNA: TGTGCCAGCAGAGGACAGCCTGCAACTAATGAAAAACTGTTTTTT. Amino acid sequence: CASRGQPATNEKLFF.

This clone was counted between two and nine times. The rearrangement joins TRBV18 to TRBJ2-7; a weak D match, TRBD2 (6 bases). Trimming pared 4 bases from V and 6 bases from J, leaving 19 bases between. Looked up from germline, CDR1 is KGHSH and CDR2 is LQKENI. The CDR3 is 15 residues long. CDR3 DNA: TGTGCCAGCTCACAGGCGGGCGGGACGACTTCCGAGCAGTACTTC. Translation: CASSQAGGTTSEQYF.